This record looks at one TCR beta chain sequence and its context. This CDR3 has 14 residues. The ends lost 3 bases at V and 3 bases at J; junction bases unmatched: 1. Germline V gives CDR1 SGHAT, CDR2 FQNNGV. This was a deep-level run. TCRdb's table, derived via immunoSEQ multiplex PCR, lists solely in-frame clones and lacks some. The repertoire consists of 630,000 or so clones, with roughly 98% occurring once and the leading ten covering 0.3%. As defined, naive CD8 cells were CD45RO-negative and positively selected for CCR7, with terminally differentiated effector memory CD45RA+ cells excluded. This entry comes from a study of shared clonotypes between healthy human individuals.

Sequenced sample: naive CD8+ T cells sorted from blood. The origin of this receptor is a man aged 30 to 45 in good health. The rearrangement uses TRBV11-2 and TRBJ2-7, with 11 nucleotides matching TRBD2. The CDR3 is CASSFGTSGYEQYF. The DNA for the CDR3 is TGTGCCAGCAGCTTCGGGACTAGCGGCTACGAGCAGTACTTC.